A selection of T cell receptor beta chains follows, all from one sample in a study of PD-1 blockade in classical Hodgkin lymphoma. Clones were read by immunoSEQ multiplex PCR, and TCRdb kept only the in-frame ones, dropping some. The sample includes 42,000 or so clones, more than 85% seen only once; the top ten take about 5.9%. Source: peripheral blood mononuclear cells (PBMCs), taken before the second cycle of nivolumab. The origin of the receptors is a human donor with classical Hodgkin lymphoma. CDR3s include the opening cysteine and the closing phenylalanine or tryptophan. D genes are given only for firm matches. Only some rows state a clone size, as once, few, many or a class for expanded clones.

j_call v_call clone_size d_call cdr3_aa cdr3_nt
TRBJ1-5 TRBV28 once - CASSSYSQGMGNQPQHF TGTGCCAGCAGTTCCTACTCACAGGGAATGGGCAATCAGCCCCAGCATTTT
TRBJ2-5 TRBV6-5 - - CASRPYPGSPSQYF TGTGCCAGCAGACCATACCCGGGGTCCCCGTCCCAGTACTTC
TRBJ2-7 TRBV19 - - CASRWHEQYF TGTGCCAGTAGGTGGCACGAGCAGTACTTC
TRBJ2-2 TRBV7-3 - - CASSFDPPNTGELFF TGTGCCAGCAGCTTCGACCCCCCGAACACCGGGGAGCTGTTTTTT
TRBJ1-1 TRBV27 - TRBD1 CASRTGGSEAFF TGTGCCAGCAGAACAGGGGGCTCTGAAGCTTTCTTT
TRBJ2-5 TRBV6-5 - TRBD1 CASSYDGQGRETQYF TGTGCCAGCAGTTACGACGGACAGGGGCGGGAGACCCAGTACTTC
TRBJ2-7 TRBV15 - TRBD1 CATSRDGTGSSYEQYF TGTGCCACCAGCAGAGATGGGACAGGGAGCTCCTACGAGCAGTACTTC
TRBJ2-2 TRBV29-1 - TRBD1 CSVGQGTTGELFF TGCAGCGTTGGACAGGGGACCACCGGGGAGCTGTTTTTT
TRBJ2-1 TRBV9 once TRBD2 CASSVDPGGSYNEQFF TGTGCCAGCAGCGTAGACCCGGGAGGGTCCTACAATGAGCAGTTCTTC
TRBJ2-7 TRBV4-2 - TRBD2 CASSPTGGTNYEQYF TGTGCCAGCAGCCCCACGGGGGGGACCAACTACGAGCAGTACTTC
TRBJ1-2 TRBV18 - - CASSPVASDYGYTF TGTGCCAGCTCACCAGTAGCGTCTGACTATGGCTACACCTTC
TRBJ2-3 TRBV9 - - CASSLRTIDTQYF TGTGCCAGCAGCCTGAGGACTATAGATACGCAGTATTTT
TRBJ2-7 TRBV28 - - CASGYRAPPVQYF TGTGCCAGCGGGTACAGGGCGCCTCCAGTGCAGTACTTC
TRBJ1-4 TRBV18 - - CASCATNEKLFF TGTGCCAGCTGCGCAACTAATGAAAAACTGTTTTTT
TRBJ2-3 TRBV11-2 - - CASSSSGFPTDTQYF TGTGCCAGCAGCTCGTCAGGTTTTCCCACAGATACGCAGTATTTT
TRBJ1-2 TRBV15 - - CATSREFGSTNYGYTF TGTGCCACCAGCAGAGAATTCGGCAGTACTAACTATGGCTACACCTTC
TRBJ2-4 TRBV28 - - CASGDGRQYF TGTGCCAGCGGGGACGGACGTCAGTACTTC
TRBJ2-1 TRBV5-6 - TRBD2 CASSLTSGGAIKAYNEQFF TGTGCCAGCAGCTTGACTAGCGGGGGGGCAATCAAAGCCTACAATGAGCAGTTCTTC
TRBJ2-3 TRBV4-1 few - CASSQEVSTDTQYF TGCGCCAGCAGCCAAGAAGTGAGCACAGATACGCAGTATTTT
TRBJ1-6 TRBV7-9 - - CASSLTRNNSPLHF TGTGCCAGCAGCCTGACCAGAAATAATTCACCCCTCCACTTT
TRBJ1-5 TRBV28 - - CASRTYKDPGQPQHF TGTGCCAGCAGAACATACAAGGACCCCGGTCAGCCCCAGCATTTT
TRBJ2-2 TRBV11-3 once - CASRRGVNTGELFF TGTGCCAGCAGGCGCGGAGTGAACACCGGGGAGCTGTTTTTT
TRBJ1-1 TRBV5-6 - - CASSLLGAHTEAFF TGTGCCAGCAGCTTGTTGGGGGCACACACTGAAGCTTTCTTT
TRBJ2-5 TRBV5-1 - - CASSLEGYGGTRETQYF TGCGCCAGCAGCTTGGAGGGCTACGGGGGAACACGGGAGACCCAGTACTTC
TRBJ2-1 TRBV5-1 - TRBD2 CASSFGLAGRDNNEQFF TGCGCCAGCAGCTTTGGACTAGCGGGCCGAGATAACAATGAGCAGTTCTTC
TRBJ2-5 TRBV6-6 - - CASSYSRLAETQYF TGTGCCAGCAGTTACTCAAGGCTAGCAGAGACCCAGTACTTC
TRBJ1-4 TRBV18 few - CASSPGTSTNEKLFF TGTGCCAGCTCACCGGGGACGTCAACTAATGAAAAACTGTTTTTT
TRBJ1-1 TRBV7-8 - - CASSLESWGGPEAFF TGTGCCAGCAGCTTAGAGTCTTGGGGTGGCCCTGAAGCTTTCTTT
TRBJ2-7 TRBV9 - - CASSENGYEQYF TGTGCCAGCAGCGAGAACGGGTACGAGCAGTACTTC
TRBJ2-3 TRBV9 - - CASTGAGLHTDTQYF TGTGCCAGTACGGGGGCGGGACTTCACACAGATACGCAGTATTTT
TRBJ1-3 TRBV9 few - CASSVQQGSGNTIYF TGTGCCAGCAGCGTCCAACAGGGTTCCGGAAACACCATATATTTT
TRBJ2-3 TRBV27 - - CASSLIRGRTDTQYF TGTGCCAGCAGTTTAATCAGGGGTCGGACAGATACGCAGTATTTT
TRBJ2-7 TRBV7-9 - - CASSLRDPGSEQYF TGTGCCAGCAGCTTAAGAGATCCAGGGAGCGAGCAGTACTTC
TRBJ1-1 TRBV18 few TRBD1 CASSPGTGTPEAFF TGTGCCAGCTCACCAGGGACAGGAACTCCCGAAGCTTTCTTT
TRBJ1-2 TRBV27 - TRBD1 CASSLSRGQGAIYGYTF TGTGCCAGCAGTTTATCGCGAGGACAGGGGGCAATCTATGGCTACACCTTC
TRBJ2-1 TRBV6-5 once - CASTAIQPYNEQFF TGTGCCAGCACTGCTATCCAGCCCTACAATGAGCAGTTCTTC
TRBJ1-6 TRBV9 - - CASSVGGFDSPLHF TGTGCCAGCAGCGTAGGAGGTTTTGATTCACCCCTCCACTTT
TRBJ1-1 TRBV2 - TRBD1 CASNRMGTGDTEAFF TGTGCCAGCAATCGAATGGGGACAGGGGACACTGAAGCTTTCTTT
TRBJ2-1 TRBV29-1 - - CSGTDLNEQFF TGCAGCGGGACGGACCTCAATGAGCAGTTCTTC
TRBJ1-6 TRBV27 - - CASSLYAPLNSPLHF TGTGCCAGCAGTTTATATGCCCCCCTGAATTCACCCCTCCACTTT
TRBJ2-3 TRBV9 - - CASSVGTLGTDTQYF TGTGCCAGCAGCGTCGGGACTCTAGGGACAGATACGCAGTATTTT
TRBJ1-1 TRBV10-3 - - CAIRESGTEAFF TGTGCCATCAGGGAGTCCGGGACTGAAGCTTTCTTT